What follows is one T cell receptor (beta chain) and its context. This receptor's antigen is unknown. No quality values exist for individual bases; no much larger clone is one base distant. These data originate in a study of blood T cell repertoires in COVID-19 (dated by TCRdb to the early 2020s). For the wider study: The collaborator samples originated in the United States, Italy and Spain and spanned the acute and convalescent phases of COVID-19. Subjects who had been exposed to COVID-19, were actively infected with it, or had recovered from it provided the deeply sampled blood TCRbeta repertoires that made up the dataset. A de-identified subject ID, COVID-19 status, age in years and sex were almost always included in the sample metadata. Samples came from the ongoing ImmuneRACE study (first 160 participants) plus 1,254 subjects from 6 global collaborators. The repertoires were released in a freely available public database meant as a resource for research on the immune response to SARS-CoV-2. The prospective study material was composed of cDNA or gDNA derived from T cells, B-cell-depleted T cells, or PBMCs. Where available, HLA class I and class II types were taken from metadata supplied by the sample provider and were not determined by assay-based typing. What the work shows at the level of the full study, not this receptor alone: Clinical and demographic metadata were provided uncurated, with the amount varying by source and participant.

The junction carries 2 bases between V and J, which are trimmed by 3 bases and 5 bases respectively. Counted from cysteine to phenylalanine, this CDR3 has 12 amino acids. Only CDR3 DNA remains: 36 bases, in frame from the first base. From the germline V gene, CDR1 is SGHTA and CDR2 is FQGNSA. Whole blood was collected in K2EDTA tubes by collaborating institutions according to the institutions' own protocols. Collaborator samples were shipped for TCRbeta analysis as frozen whole blood, isolated PBMCs, or DNA extracted from either sample type. TCRbeta CDR3 regions were amplified from genomic DNA by means of the immunoSEQ Assay, a bias-controlled multiplex PCR. Processing in the source paper ran as follows. Within the assay, amplification of reference gene primers was used to estimate how many nucleated cells each sample contained. Sequence reads were collapsed and filtered to measure the absolute abundance of every unique TCRbeta CDR3 rearrangement. For each sample, productive Simpson clonality was calculated as the square root of Simpson's diversity index across productive rearrangements. The immuneACCESS repertoire file appears here via TCRdb, limited to in-frame rearrangements. These files lack a portion of the clones; in checked studies, under half of the deficit traces to unresolved V genes, and the cause of the others is not known. That table furnishes V, J and clone size, whereas the DNA furnished D and trimming. Counted in this sample were 50,000 to 65,000 clones; roughly 90% of them appeared once. The ten largest account for 1% to 1.5% of the sample.

The sample comprised peripheral blood. The rearranged segments are TRBV7-2 and TRBJ1-6; the D gene cannot be resolved reliably. This receptor was taken from a man aged 55 to 70 with acute or convalescent COVID-19. CDR3 reads: CASSFNNSPLHF. Here is the DNA: TGTGCCAGCAGCTTCAATAATTCACCCCTCCACTTT.